This record concerns one TCR beta chain sequence. Its antigen is as yet unknown. The sample is drawn from a study of cytomegalovirus exposure and HLA in healthy donors. Study results and caveats: In vitro assays verified that three CMV-associated chains recognized CMV antigens specifically.

PCR primers comprised 60 Vbeta and 13 Jbeta primers. Libraries were prepared by immunoSEQ multiplex PCR; TCRdb keeps only in-frame clonotypes and omits some of them. The table has 120,000 or so clones, around 79% seen once. Germline V gene sequence: CDR1 SGHRS, CDR2 YFSETQ. V gave up 6 bases and J gave up 6 bases, with 19 bases separating them. CDR3 length equals 15 residues. Sequencing used PBMCs. The V call is TRBV5-1, the J call TRBJ2-1, with D maybe TRBD2 (6 bases). The clonotype originates from a middle-aged woman in good health and CMV-seronegative. The CDR3: CASTSSAGTFNEQFF. The CDR3 bases are TGCGCCAGCACCTCGTCAGCCGGGACTTTCAATGAGCAGTTCTTC.